A single sample is the source of the 10 T cell receptor beta chains below, sequenced in a study of T cell responses to AZD1222 COVID-19 vaccine. Profiling relied on immunoSEQ multiplex PCR, and the TCRdb table lists in-frame clones only, not all of them. Of fewer than 90,000 clones listed, nearly 90% are singletons. The source was peripheral blood, collected on day 0 of AZD1222 vaccination. The receptors were sampled from an adult in good health.

The V call is TRBV11-2, the J call TRBJ2-7; TRBD2 matches 7 bases. The CDR3 length is 14 residues. The V and J ends lost 3 bases and 2 bases, in that order; junction bases with no gene match: 4. Germline assignment: CDR1 SGHAT and CDR2 FQNNGV. The CDR3 loop is CASSFGGGTYEQYF. For the CDR3, the DNA is TGTGCCAGCAGCTTTGGCGGGGGAACCTACGAGCAGTACTTC.

This sequence joins TRBV11-2 and TRBJ2-7; no clear D. CDR1 SGHAT and CDR2 FQNNGV come from the germline V gene. CDR3 length: 14 residues. Trimming removed 3 bases from V and 5 bases from J, with 14 bases in between. The CDR3 sequence: CASSLPLVLNEQYF. The CDR3 DNA reads TGTGCCAGCAGCTTGCCCCTAGTCCTTAACGAGCAGTACTTC.

As to this clone: This same CDR3 is encoded by further DNA sequences in the sample. The chain is built from TRBV7-2 and TRBJ1-4; a weak D match, TRBD1 (6 bases). In germline, CDR1 is SGHTA, CDR2 FQGNSA. The CDR3 contains 15 residues. V was cut by 5 bases and J by 5 bases, with 15 bases left in between. The DNA for the CDR3 is TGTGCCAGCAGCCCACAGACAGGCCCAAATGAAAAACTGTTTTTT. Protein product: CASSPQTGPNEKLFF.

V gene TRBV7-2 combines with J gene TRBJ2-1; 7 bases are shared with TRBD2. Losses at the gene ends were 7 bases for V and 4 bases for J; bases not matched to a gene: 4. From germline, CDR1 is SGHTA and CDR2 FQGNSA. There are 13 residues in the CDR3. The CDR3 spells CASTGTIYNEQFF. The CDR3 region has the DNA TGTGCCAGCACCGGGACTATATACAATGAGCAGTTCTTC.

This clone was detected once. This chain links TRBV20-1 with TRBJ1-1; D uncertain. The CDR3 extends over 11 amino acids. Germline V gene sequence: CDR1 DFQATT, CDR2 SNEGSKA (reference sequence). Trimming shortened V by 5 bases and J by 6 bases, and 10 bases separated the two germline ends. The CDR3 loop is CSASYGAEAFF. Here the CDR3 DNA reads TGCAGTGCTTCTTATGGGGCTGAAGCTTTCTTT.

The chain employs TRBV2 and TRBJ2-3; D might be TRBD1 or TRBD2, each matching 7 bases. Trimming pared 3 bases from V and 4 bases from J, leaving 14 bases between. The germline gives CDR1 SNHLY, CDR2 FYNNEI. This CDR3 comprises 15 residues. CDR3 sequence: CASSDGQGGPDTQYF. For the CDR3, the DNA is TGTGCCAGCAGTGACGGTCAGGGGGGGCCAGATACGCAGTATTTT.

This rearrangement joins TRBV28 to TRBJ1-2, with 9 bases matching TRBD1. Losses at the gene ends were 6 bases for V and 3 bases for J; bases not matched to a gene: 2. This CDR3 has 13 amino acids. CDR1 and CDR2 from the germline V gene are MDHEN and SYDVKM. The CDR3 bases are TGTGCCAGCAGGGGACAGGGTGACTATGGCTACACCTTC. Its translation is CASRGQGDYGYTF.

This clone occurred once. This chain connects TRBV7-3 to TRBJ1-1; D remains unclear. This CDR3 spans 14 amino acids. Germline V gives CDR1 SGHTA, CDR2 FQGTGA. Deletions cut 0 bases from V and 4 bases from J, with 9 bases between. CDR3 residues: CASSLTVGSTEAFF. Here the CDR3 DNA reads TGTGCCAGCAGCTTAACTGTTGGGAGCACTGAAGCTTTCTTT.

V and J are TRBV4-1 and TRBJ1-5; no clear D gene. The CDR3 is 15 amino acids. Trimming stripped 5 bases from V and 4 bases from J, with 15 bases between. CDR1 is MGHRA and CDR2 is YSYEKL in the germline V gene. CDR3 sequence: CASSSFGPVNQPQHF. The CDR3 DNA reads TGCGCCAGCAGCTCCTTTGGGCCAGTGAATCAGCCCCAGCATTTT.

V is TRBV5-4 and J is TRBJ2-2, with D unclear. Between the trimmed V and J ends, which lost 3 bases and 4 bases, there was a span of 16 bases. Germline assignment: CDR1 SGHNT and CDR2 YYREEE (reference sequence). There are 16 residues in the CDR3. The CDR3 region is CASSSGGRWGTGELFF. DNA for the CDR3: TGTGCCAGCAGCTCTGGCGGTAGATGGGGCACCGGGGAGCTGTTTTTT.